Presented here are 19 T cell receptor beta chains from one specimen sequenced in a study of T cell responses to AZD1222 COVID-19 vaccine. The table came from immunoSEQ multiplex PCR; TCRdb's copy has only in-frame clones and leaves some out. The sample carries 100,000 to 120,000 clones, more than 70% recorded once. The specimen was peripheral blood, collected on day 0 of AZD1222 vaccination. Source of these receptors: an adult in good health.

The chain's CDR3 is CASSGGHQPQHF. The CDR3 coding sequence is TGTGCCAGCAGTGGGGGGCATCAGCCCCAGCATTTT. This chain uses TRBV28 with TRBJ1-5, with D maybe TRBD1 (6 bases). Trimming removed 5 bases from V and 5 bases from J, with 7 bases in between. The CDR3 loop spans 12 amino acids. Germline V gives CDR1 MDHEN, CDR2 SYDVKM.

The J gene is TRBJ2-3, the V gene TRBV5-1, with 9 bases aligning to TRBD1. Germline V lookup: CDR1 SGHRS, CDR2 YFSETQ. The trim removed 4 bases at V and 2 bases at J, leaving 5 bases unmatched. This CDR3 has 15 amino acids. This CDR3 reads CASSPGQGTTDTQYF. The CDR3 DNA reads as TGCGCCAGCAGCCCCGGACAGGGGACCACAGATACGCAGTATTTT.

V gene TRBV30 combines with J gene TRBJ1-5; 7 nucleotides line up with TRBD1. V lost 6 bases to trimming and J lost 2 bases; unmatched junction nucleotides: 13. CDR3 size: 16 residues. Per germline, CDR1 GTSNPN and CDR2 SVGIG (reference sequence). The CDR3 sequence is CACSIGDSPGNQPQHF. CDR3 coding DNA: TGTGCCTGTTCGATAGGGGACAGTCCGGGCAATCAGCCCCAGCATTTT.

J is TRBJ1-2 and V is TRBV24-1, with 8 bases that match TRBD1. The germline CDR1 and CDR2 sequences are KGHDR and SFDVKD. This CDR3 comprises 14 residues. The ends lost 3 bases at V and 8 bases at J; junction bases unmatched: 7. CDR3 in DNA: TGTGCCACCAGTGATGGACAGGGAAGCAGGGGCTACACCTTC. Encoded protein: CATSDGQGSRGYTF.

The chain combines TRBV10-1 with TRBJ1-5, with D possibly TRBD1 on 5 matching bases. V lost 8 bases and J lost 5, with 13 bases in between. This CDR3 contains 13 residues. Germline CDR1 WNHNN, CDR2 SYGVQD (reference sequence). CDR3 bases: TGCGCCAGCGGCCGGAGGGGACATCAGCCCCAGCATTTT. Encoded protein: CASGRRGHQPQHF.

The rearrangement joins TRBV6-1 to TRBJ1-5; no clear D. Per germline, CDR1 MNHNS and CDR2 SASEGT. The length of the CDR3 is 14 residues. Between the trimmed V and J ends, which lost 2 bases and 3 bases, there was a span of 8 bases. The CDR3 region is CASSELEYNQPQHF. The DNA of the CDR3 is TGTGCCAGCAGTGAACTCGAATACAATCAGCCCCAGCATTTT.

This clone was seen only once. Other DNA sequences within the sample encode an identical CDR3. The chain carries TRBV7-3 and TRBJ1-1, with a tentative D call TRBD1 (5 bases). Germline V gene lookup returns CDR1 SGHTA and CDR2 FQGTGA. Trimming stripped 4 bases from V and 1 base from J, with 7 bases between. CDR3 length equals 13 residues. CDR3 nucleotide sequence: TGTGCCAGCAGCTCGGGACCGAACACTGAAGCTTTCTTT. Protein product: CASSSGPNTEAFF.

CDR3 nucleotide sequence: TGTGCCAGCAGTGTGGGTATGCTAGGGGACACTGAAGCTTTCTTT. Translated: CASSVGMLGDTEAFF. The rearrangement links TRBV2 to TRBJ1-1; tentatively, D is TRBD1 (5 bases). CDR3 length equals 15 residues. Trimming removed 4 bases at V and 3 bases at J, with 15 bases between. CDR1 is SNHLY, CDR2 FYNNEI, per germline.

CDR3: CASSSPGAGRAYGYTF. The CDR3 DNA follows: TGTGCCAGCAGTTCCCCCGGGGCCGGTCGCGCCTATGGCTACACCTTC. The V call is TRBV28, the J call TRBJ1-2; perhaps TRBD1 as D (5 bases). Germline lookup yields CDR1 MDHEN and CDR2 SYDVKM. The germline V and J ends were trimmed by 4 bases and 4 bases, with 19 bases remaining between them. The CDR3 runs 16 residues.

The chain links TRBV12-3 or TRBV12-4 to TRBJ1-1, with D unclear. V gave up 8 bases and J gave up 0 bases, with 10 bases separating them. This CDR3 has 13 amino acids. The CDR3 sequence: CASRALMNTEAFF. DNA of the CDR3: TGTGCCAGCCGGGCACTCATGAACACTGAAGCTTTCTTT.

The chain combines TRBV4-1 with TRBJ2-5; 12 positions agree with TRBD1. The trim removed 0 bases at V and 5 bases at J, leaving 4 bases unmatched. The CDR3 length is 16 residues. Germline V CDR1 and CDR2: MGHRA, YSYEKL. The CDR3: CASSQDWGQGAETQYF. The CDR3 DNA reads TGCGCCAGCAGCCAAGATTGGGGACAGGGGGCCGAGACCCAGTACTTC.

CDR3 bases: TGTGCCAGCAGCAAACCCGGGACAGATGAAAAACTGTTTTTT. It is translated as CASSKPGTDEKLFF. The genes are TRBV7-8 and TRBJ1-4, with 7 bases identical to TRBD1. Germline V gene data show CDR1 as SGHVS and CDR2 as FQNEAQ. The CDR3 totals 14 residues. Losses at the gene ends were 5 bases for V and 6 bases for J; bases not matched to a gene: 6.

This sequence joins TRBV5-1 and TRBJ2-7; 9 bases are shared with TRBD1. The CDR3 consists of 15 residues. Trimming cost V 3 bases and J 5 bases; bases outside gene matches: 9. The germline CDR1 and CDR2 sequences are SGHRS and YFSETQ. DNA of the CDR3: TGCGCCAGCAGCTCGGGACAGGGTTTCGGCCACGAGCAGTACTTC. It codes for CASSSGQGFGHEQYF.

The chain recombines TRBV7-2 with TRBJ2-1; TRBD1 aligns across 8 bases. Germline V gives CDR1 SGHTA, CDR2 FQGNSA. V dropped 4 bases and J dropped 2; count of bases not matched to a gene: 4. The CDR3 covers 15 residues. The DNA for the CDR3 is TGTGCCAGCAGCTCACGGACAGGGACCTACAATGAGCAGTTCTTC. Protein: CASSSRTGTYNEQFF.

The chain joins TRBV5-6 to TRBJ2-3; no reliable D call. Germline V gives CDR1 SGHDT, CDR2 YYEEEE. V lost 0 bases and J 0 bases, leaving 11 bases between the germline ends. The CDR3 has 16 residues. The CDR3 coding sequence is TGTGCCAGCAGCTTGGTAGTCAGTCGGAGCACAGATACGCAGTATTTT. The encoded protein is CASSLVVSRSTDTQYF.

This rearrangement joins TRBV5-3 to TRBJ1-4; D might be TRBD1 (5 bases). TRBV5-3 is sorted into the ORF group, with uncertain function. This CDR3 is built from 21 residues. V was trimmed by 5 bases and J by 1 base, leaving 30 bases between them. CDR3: CARSRSPLSSSDRRTNEKLFF. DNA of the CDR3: TGTGCCAGAAGTCGCTCCCCGTTAAGTTCTTCCGACAGAAGAACTAATGAAAAACTGTTTTTT.

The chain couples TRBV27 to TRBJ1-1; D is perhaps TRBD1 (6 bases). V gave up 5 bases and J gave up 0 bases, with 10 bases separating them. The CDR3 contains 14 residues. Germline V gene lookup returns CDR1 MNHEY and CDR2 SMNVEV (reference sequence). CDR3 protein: CASSPGTMNTEAFF. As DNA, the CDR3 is TGTGCCAGCAGTCCCGGGACAATGAACACTGAAGCTTTCTTT.

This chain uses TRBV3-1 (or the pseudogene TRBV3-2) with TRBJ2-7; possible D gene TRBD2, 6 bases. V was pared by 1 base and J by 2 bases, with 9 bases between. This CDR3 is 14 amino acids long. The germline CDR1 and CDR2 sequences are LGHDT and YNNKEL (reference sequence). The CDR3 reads CASSQVAGPYEQYF. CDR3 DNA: TGTGCCAGCAGCCAAGTCGCGGGACCCTACGAGCAGTACTTC.

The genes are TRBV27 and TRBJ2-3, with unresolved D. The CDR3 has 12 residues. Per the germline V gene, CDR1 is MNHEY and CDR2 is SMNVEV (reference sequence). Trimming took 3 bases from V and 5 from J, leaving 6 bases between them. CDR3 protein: CASSFLGDTQYF. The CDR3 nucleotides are TGTGCCAGCAGTTTCCTTGGAGATACGCAGTATTTT.